The next 19 T cell receptor beta chains were all read from a single sample in a study of blood T cell repertoires in COVID-19. Method: immunoSEQ multiplex PCR; TCRdb's copy keeps in-frame clones and lacks some. Seen here are around 100,000 clones, roughly 90% observed once, and the top ten hold approximately 2%. Sequenced material: peripheral blood. The source is a man aged 45 to 65 with active COVID-19.

This chain connects TRBV24-1 to TRBJ2-3; possible D gene TRBD2, 7 bases. Germline V lookup: CDR1 KGHDR, CDR2 SFDVKD. The V end lost 5 bases, the J end lost 4 bases, and 15 bases lay between the germline ends. The CDR3 runs to 15 residues. In nucleotides, the CDR3 is TGTGCCACCAGTGGAGGCGGGAGACAGGCAGATACGCAGTATTTT. This codes for CATSGGGRQADTQYF.

The chain employs TRBV5-6 and TRBJ1-2; weak D call: TRBD1 (6 bases). Trimming cost V 6 bases and J 4 bases, with 10 bases left between them. This CDR3 has 12 residues. Looked up from germline, CDR1 is SGHDT and CDR2 is YYEEEE. Written as DNA, the CDR3 is TGTGCCAGCACGGACAGCAGCTATGGCTACACCTTC. Translation: CASTDSSYGYTF.

The rearrangement joins TRBV18 to TRBJ2-5; 8 nucleotides align to TRBD2. CDR1 and CDR2 from the germline V gene are KGHSH and LQKENI. This CDR3 is 16 amino acids long. Trimming removed 3 bases from V and 1 base from J; junction bases left unmatched: 7. CDR3 bases: TGTGCCAGCTCACCTACTAGCGGCTCCTTCCAAGAGACCCAGTACTTC. As protein: CASSPTSGSFQETQYF.

The chain is built from TRBV2 and TRBJ1-1; TRBD1 matches 8 bases. Looked up from germline, CDR1 is SNHLY and CDR2 is FYNNEI. V dropped 6 bases and J dropped 7; count of bases not matched to a gene: 10. The CDR3 runs to 14 residues. The CDR3 nucleotides read TGTGCCAGCAGCCAGGACAGGGAATCGGTTGAAGCTTTCTTT. It codes for CASSQDRESVEAFF.

V usage is TRBV6-5 and J usage is TRBJ2-3, with 8 bases aligning to TRBD2. This CDR3 is built from 14 residues. The J segment lost 4 bases and the V segment lost 8 bases, leaving 8 bases of the junction unmatched. The V gene's germline CDR1 is MNHEY and CDR2 SVGAGI. CDR3 sequence reads: CASAGTRESDTQYF. The CDR3 DNA reads as TGTGCCAGCGCCGGGACTAGAGAGTCAGATACGCAGTATTTT.

Here the CDR3 DNA reads TGTGCCAGCAGCTCGACAGGGGGCAGGGACACCGGGGAGCTGTTTTTT. Protein: CASSSTGGRDTGELFF. This chain connects TRBV9 to TRBJ2-2; the match to TRBD1 covers 10 bases. Germline V gene data show CDR1 as SGDLS and CDR2 as YYNGEE. V gave up 4 bases and J gave up 3 bases; unmatched junction bases: 6. The CDR3 extends over 16 amino acids. Full variable domain (outside the CDR3, taken from reference TRBV9 and TRBJ2-2): DSGVTQTPKHLITATGQRVTLRCSPRSGDLSVYWYQQSLDQGLQFLIQYYNGEERAKGNILERFSAQQFPDLHSELNLSSLELGDSALYFCASSSTGGRDTGELFFGEGSRLTVL.

CDR3 residues: CASGLAGAAYNEQFF. Here the CDR3 DNA reads TGTGCCAGCGGACTAGCGGGAGCGGCTTACAATGAGCAGTTCTTC. The rearrangement links TRBV5-4 to TRBJ2-1; 13 nucleotides agree with TRBD2. V lost 7 bases to trimming and J lost 4 bases; unmatched junction nucleotides: 5. Germline V gene data show CDR1 as SGHNT and CDR2 as YYREEE (reference sequence). This CDR3 has 15 residues.

This clone was recorded only once. The chain employs TRBV9 and TRBJ2-5; tentative D call: TRBD2 (6 bases). Between the trimmed V and J ends, which lost 3 bases and 0 bases, there was a span of 12 bases. From germline, CDR1 is SGDLS and CDR2 YYNGEE. The CDR3 is made up of 15 amino acids. Written as DNA, the CDR3 is TGTGCCAGCAGCGGCGGGACTCTGTACCAAGAGACCCAGTACTTC. This translates into CASSGGTLYQETQYF.

This rearrangement joins TRBV14 to TRBJ2-1, with D hard to call. CDR1 is SGHDN and CDR2 is FVKESK in the germline V gene. The CDR3 is 15 residues long. The V and J ends lost 4 bases and 2 bases respectively, with 12 bases between them. The CDR3 nucleotides are TGTGCCAGCAGCCCGGCCGAGGCCCCCTACAATGAGCAGTTCTTC. This gives the protein CASSPAEAPYNEQFF. Combining the CDR3 with reference TRBV14 and TRBJ2-1 gives the whole variable domain EAGVTQFPSHSVIEKGQTVTLRCDPISGHDNLYWYRRVMGKEIKFLLHFVKESKQDESGMPNNRFLAERTGGTYSTLKVQPAELEDSGVYFCASSPAEAPYNEQFFGPGTRLTVL.

The chain carries TRBV18 and TRBJ2-1; D uncertain. The ends were cut back, 2 bases at V and 7 bases at J, with 21 bases in the middle. CDR1 and CDR2 (germline): KGHSH, LQKENI. This CDR3 spans 17 amino acids. The CDR3 protein is CASSPVRRDSSRNEQFF. The CDR3 region has the DNA TGTGCCAGCTCACCAGTTCGAAGAGACTCCTCCCGAAATGAGCAGTTCTTC.

This chain links TRBV6-1 with TRBJ1-1; 9 bases fit TRBD1. Germline V CDR1 and CDR2: MNHNS, SASEGT. Trimming at V came to 3 bases and at J to 1 base, leaving 3 bases not matched to a gene. This CDR3 comprises 15 residues. CDR3 nucleotides: TGTGCCAGCAGTGATAGACAGGGGGGGAACACTGAAGCTTTCTTT. The encoded protein is CASSDRQGGNTEAFF.

CDR3 amino acids: CASSEVQGPRAFF. The CDR3 DNA follows: TGTGCCAGCAGTGAAGTACAGGGGCCTCGAGCTTTCTTT. V and J are TRBV6-1 and TRBJ1-1; 7 bases fit TRBD1. Germline-derived CDR1 and CDR2 are MNHNS and SASEGT. This CDR3 has 13 amino acids. Germline trimming cut 1 base from V and 10 bases from J; bases unmatched to any gene: 6.

This rearrangement joins TRBV6-6 to TRBJ1-1; D is undetermined. In germline, CDR1 is MNHNY, CDR2 SVGAGI (reference sequence). Trimming stripped 2 bases from V and 1 base from J, with 8 bases between. The CDR3 has 14 residues. The CDR3 reads CASSYASGNTEAFF. The DNA of the CDR3 is TGTGCCAGCAGTTACGCCAGTGGGAACACTGAAGCTTTCTTT.

The V gene is TRBV5-5, the J gene TRBJ2-3, with 7 bases aligning to TRBD2. Germline V gene sequence: CDR1 SGHKS, CDR2 YYEKEE (reference sequence). The J segment lost 4 bases and the V segment lost 2 bases, leaving 4 bases of the junction unmatched. This CDR3 region has 14 residues. The CDR3 spells CASSFQAGADTQYF. CDR3 in DNA: TGTGCCAGCAGCTTCCAGGCGGGGGCAGATACGCAGTATTTT.

This clone was found once. The gene calls are TRBV11-2 and TRBJ2-7, with 8 bases fitting TRBD1. The V gene's germline CDR1 is SGHAT and CDR2 FQNNGV. The CDR3 spans 14 residues. J gave up 3 bases and V 5 bases, and 6 bases lay outside the gene matches. For the CDR3, the DNA is TGTGCCAGCAGCCGGACTACAGGGGGCTACGAGCAGTACTTC. The encoded protein is CASSRTTGGYEQYF.

V gene TRBV7-2 combines with J gene TRBJ1-1; D not resolved. Germline V CDR1 and CDR2: SGHTA, FQGNSA. V lost 2 bases, J lost 0 bases, and 13 bases lay in between. The CDR3 covers 16 residues. The CDR3 DNA follows: TGTGCCAGCAGCTTATTTGGGAAAGCGGTGAACACTGAAGCTTTCTTT. Its protein product is CASSLFGKAVNTEAFF.

This clone has just one count. This chain links TRBV10-1 with TRBJ2-1; D is ambiguous. This CDR3 spans 13 amino acids. Germline assignment: CDR1 WNHNN and CDR2 SYGVQD (reference sequence). V lost 3 bases and J 8 bases, leaving 11 bases between the germline ends. The CDR3 spells CASSDTLADEQFF. DNA of the CDR3: TGCGCCAGCAGTGATACTTTGGCGGATGAGCAGTTCTTC.

The V gene is TRBV30, the J gene TRBJ1-1; D is uncertain. Trimming pared 0 bases from V and 1 base from J, leaving 6 bases between. Germline V gene sequence: CDR1 GTSNPN, CDR2 SVGIG (reference sequence). The CDR3 is 13 residues long. DNA of the CDR3: TGTGCCTGGAGTGTGCGGGGGAACACTGAAGCTTTCTTT. Translation: CAWSVRGNTEAFF.

The J gene is TRBJ1-2, the V gene TRBV7-9; D gene unclear. The CDR3 has 13 residues. Germline assignment: CDR1 SEHNR and CDR2 FQNEAQ (reference sequence). V shed 1 base and J shed 5 bases, with 8 bases lying between them. CDR3 loop: CASSLGGDYGYTF. In nucleotides, the CDR3 is TGTGCCAGCAGCTTAGGCGGAGATTATGGCTACACCTTC. The entire variable domain, with the rest obtained from reference TRBV7-9 and TRBJ1-2, is as follows: DTGVSQNPRHKITKRGQNVTFRCDPISEHNRLYWYRQTLGQGPEFLTYFQNEAQLEKSRLLSDRFSAERPKGSFSTLEIQRTEQGDSAMYLCASSLGGDYGYTFGSGTRLTVV.